This T cell receptor beta chain is from a study of blood T cell repertoires in COVID-19. As for the study in general: Samples representing acute and convalescent COVID-19 were sourced from the United States, Italy and Spain. T cells, B-cell-depleted T cells, or PBMCs supplied cDNA or gDNA.

Per the authors' pipeline: Nucleated cell counts were estimated from reference gene primer amplification. TCRdb keeps only in-frame clones here, not all; method: immunoSEQ multiplex PCR. V and J calls and clone size are those listed in that table; D and trimming were worked out from the DNA. The sample holds over 50,000 clones, roughly 86% seen once. Germline V gene data show CDR1 as LGHNA and CDR2 as YNFKEQ. CDR3 length equals 15 residues. V shed 4 bases and J shed 3 bases, with 16 bases lying between them. The V call is TRBV4-2, the J call TRBJ2-7; a possible D gene is TRBD2 (5 bases). The sample consisted of peripheral blood. This receptor was obtained from a human donor in a cohort sampled during active COVID-19. CDR3 nucleotide sequence: TGTGCCAGCAGCCTAGCTGCGGGTGTCGACTACGAGCAGTACTTC. Its protein is CASSLAAGVDYEQYF.